This T cell receptor beta chain was sequenced for a study of OX40 agonist ivuxolimab in advanced cancers. Points from the study as a whole: Clones of CD4+ and CD8+ blood T cells grew by week 6 at doses of 0.1 to 3.0 mg/kg.

TCRdb's copy holds only in-frame clones and misses some; the assay was immunoSEQ multiplex PCR. The table includes around 20,000 clones, over 70% detected once. The germline V and J ends were trimmed by 5 bases and 6 bases, with 11 bases remaining between them. Germline V gives CDR1 MNHNS, CDR2 SASEGT. The CDR3 spans 12 residues. Peripheral blood came from all dose cohorts at three timepoints. About this clone: What it binds is unknown.

This clonotype was obtained from an adult with an advanced solid tumor such as melanoma, head and neck, liver or kidney cancer. The V call is TRBV6-1, the J call TRBJ2-7; D might be TRBD1 (6 bases). Sequenced material: CD4+ or CD8+ T cells sorted from blood, taken in a trial of the OX40 agonist ivuxolimab. CDR3 sequence reads: CASSQPRGEQYF. DNA for the CDR3: TGTGCCAGCAGTCAACCCAGGGGCGAGCAGTACTTC.